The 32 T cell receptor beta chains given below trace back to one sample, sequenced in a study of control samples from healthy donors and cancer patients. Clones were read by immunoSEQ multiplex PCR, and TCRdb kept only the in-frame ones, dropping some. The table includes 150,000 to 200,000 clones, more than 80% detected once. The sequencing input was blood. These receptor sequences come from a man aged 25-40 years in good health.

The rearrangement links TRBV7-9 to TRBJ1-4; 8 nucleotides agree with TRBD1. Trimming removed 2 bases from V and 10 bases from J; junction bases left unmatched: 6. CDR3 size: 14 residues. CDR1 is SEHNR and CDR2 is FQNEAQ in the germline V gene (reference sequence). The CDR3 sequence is CASSLTGGSAKLFF. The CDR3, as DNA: TGTGCCAGCAGCTTAACAGGGGGAAGCGCAAAACTGTTTTTT. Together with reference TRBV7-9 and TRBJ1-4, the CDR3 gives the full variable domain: DTGVSQNPRHKITKRGQNVTFRCDPISEHNRLYWYRQTLGQGPEFLTYFQNEAQLEKSRLLSDRFSAERPKGSFSTLEIQRTEQGDSAMYLCASSLTGGSAKLFFGSGTQLSVL.

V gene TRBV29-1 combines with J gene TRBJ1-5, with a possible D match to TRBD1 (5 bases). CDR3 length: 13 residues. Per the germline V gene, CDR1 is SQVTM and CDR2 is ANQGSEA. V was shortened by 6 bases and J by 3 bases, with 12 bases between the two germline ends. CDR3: CSVTDSLNQPQHF. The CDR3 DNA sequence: TGCAGCGTGACCGACAGCCTCAATCAGCCCCAGCATTTT.

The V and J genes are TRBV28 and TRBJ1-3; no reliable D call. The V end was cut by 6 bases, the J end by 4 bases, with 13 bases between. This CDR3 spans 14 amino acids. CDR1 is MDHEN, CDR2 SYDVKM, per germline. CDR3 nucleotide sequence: TGTGCCAGCAGCCGACACGCTGGGGGAAACACCATATATTTT. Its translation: CASSRHAGGNTIYF.

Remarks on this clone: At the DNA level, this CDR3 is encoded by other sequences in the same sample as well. The DNA for the CDR3 is TGTGCCACCAGCAGAGGGGTGAGCAATCAGCCCCAGCATTTT. Translation: CATSRGVSNQPQHF. The chain links TRBV15 to TRBJ1-5; no clear D. Trimming stripped 1 base from V and 1 base from J, with 5 bases between. Per germline, CDR1 LNHNV and CDR2 YYDKDF (reference sequence). The CDR3 is 14 residues long.

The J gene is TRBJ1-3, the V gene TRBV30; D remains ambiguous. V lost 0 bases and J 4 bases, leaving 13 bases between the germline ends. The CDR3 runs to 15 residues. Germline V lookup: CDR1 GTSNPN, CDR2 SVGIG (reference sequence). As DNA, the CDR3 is TGTGCCTGGAGTGTAAACTTAAAACTGGGAAACACCATATATTTT. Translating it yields CAWSVNLKLGNTIYF.

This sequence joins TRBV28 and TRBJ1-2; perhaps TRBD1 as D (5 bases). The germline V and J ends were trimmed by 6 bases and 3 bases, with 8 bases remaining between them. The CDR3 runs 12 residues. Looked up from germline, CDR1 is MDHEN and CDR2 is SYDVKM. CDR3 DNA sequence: TGTGCCAGCAGGATGACAGACTATGGCTACACCTTC. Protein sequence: CASRMTDYGYTF.

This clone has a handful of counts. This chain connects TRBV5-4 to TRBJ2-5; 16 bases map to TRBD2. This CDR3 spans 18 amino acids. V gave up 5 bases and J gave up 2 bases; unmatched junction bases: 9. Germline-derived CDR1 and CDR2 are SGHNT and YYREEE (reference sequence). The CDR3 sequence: CASRKGTSGGARQETQYF. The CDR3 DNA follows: TGTGCCAGCAGGAAGGGGACTAGCGGGGGGGCCCGGCAAGAGACCCAGTACTTC.

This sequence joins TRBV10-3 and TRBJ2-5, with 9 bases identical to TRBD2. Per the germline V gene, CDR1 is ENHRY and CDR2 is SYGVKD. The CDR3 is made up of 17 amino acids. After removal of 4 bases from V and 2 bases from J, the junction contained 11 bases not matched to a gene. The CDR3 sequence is CAISAGVASGMQETQYF. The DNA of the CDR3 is TGTGCCATCAGTGCGGGGGTGGCTAGCGGGATGCAAGAGACCCAGTACTTC.

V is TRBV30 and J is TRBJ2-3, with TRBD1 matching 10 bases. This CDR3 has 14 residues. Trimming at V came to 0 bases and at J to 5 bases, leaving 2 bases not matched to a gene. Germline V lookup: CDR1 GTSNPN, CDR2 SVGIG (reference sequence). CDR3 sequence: CAWSVGQGVDTQYF. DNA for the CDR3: TGTGCCTGGAGTGTAGGACAGGGGGTAGATACGCAGTATTTT.

The DNA of the CDR3 is TGTGCCAGCAGCCAGTCCGATGGCGGGGTGCAGACCCAGTACTTC. It translates to CASSQSDGGVQTQYF. This rearrangement joins TRBV4-2 to TRBJ2-5; a weak D match, TRBD2 (6 bases). The V end lost 3 bases, the J end lost 6 bases, and 17 bases lay between the germline ends. The length of the CDR3 is 15 residues. The germline V gene encodes CDR1 LGHNA and CDR2 YNFKEQ.

The CDR3 coding sequence is TGTGCTAGTGGTTCTCGTGGGGGCCTCGTTTACAATGAGCAGTTCTTC. This gives the protein CASGSRGGLVYNEQFF. The V call is TRBV12-5, the J call TRBJ2-1, with a possible D match to TRBD1 (6 bases). V lost 4 bases to trimming and J lost 4 bases, with 17 bases between them. This CDR3 region has 16 residues. In germline, CDR1 is LGHNT, CDR2 FRNRAP.

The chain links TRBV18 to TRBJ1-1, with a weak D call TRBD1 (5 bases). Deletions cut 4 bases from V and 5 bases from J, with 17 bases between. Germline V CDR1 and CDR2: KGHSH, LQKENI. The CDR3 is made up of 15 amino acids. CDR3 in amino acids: CASSLEGTIGTEAFF. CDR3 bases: TGTGCCAGCTCACTTGAGGGGACCATAGGAACTGAAGCTTTCTTT.

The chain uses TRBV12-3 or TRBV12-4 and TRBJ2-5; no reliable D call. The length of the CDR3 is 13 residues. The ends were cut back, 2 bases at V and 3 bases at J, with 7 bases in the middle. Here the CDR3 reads CASSLFVEETQYF. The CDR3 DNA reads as TGTGCCAGCAGTTTATTCGTAGAAGAGACCCAGTACTTC.

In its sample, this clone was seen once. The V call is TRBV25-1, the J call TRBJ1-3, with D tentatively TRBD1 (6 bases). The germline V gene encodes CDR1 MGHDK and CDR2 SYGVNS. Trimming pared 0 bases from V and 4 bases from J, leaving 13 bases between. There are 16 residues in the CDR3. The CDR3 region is CASSEYPLGAGNTIYF. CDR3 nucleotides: TGTGCCAGCAGTGAATACCCACTGGGGGCCGGAAACACCATATATTTT.

The CDR3, as DNA: TGTGCCAGCAGTATCGGGACTAGCGGGTTCTACGAGCAGTACTTC. Translating gives CASSIGTSGFYEQYF. The V and J genes are TRBV27 and TRBJ2-7, with 12 nucleotides matching TRBD2. The V and J ends lost 5 bases and 3 bases, in that order; junction bases with no gene match: 5. Germline V lookup: CDR1 MNHEY, CDR2 SMNVEV (reference sequence). This CDR3 contains 15 residues.

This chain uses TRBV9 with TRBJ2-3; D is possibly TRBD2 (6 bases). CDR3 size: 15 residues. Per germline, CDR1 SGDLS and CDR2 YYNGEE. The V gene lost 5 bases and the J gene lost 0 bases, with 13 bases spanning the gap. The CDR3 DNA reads TGTGCCAGCAGTACTCGGGGGTTGAGCACAGATACGCAGTATTTT. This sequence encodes CASSTRGLSTDTQYF.

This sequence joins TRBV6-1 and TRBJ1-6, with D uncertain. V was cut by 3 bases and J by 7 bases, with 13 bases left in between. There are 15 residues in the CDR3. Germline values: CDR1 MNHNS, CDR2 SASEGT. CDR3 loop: CASSEGPALNSPLHF. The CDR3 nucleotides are TGTGCCAGCAGTGAGGGTCCAGCTTTGAATTCACCCCTCCACTTT.

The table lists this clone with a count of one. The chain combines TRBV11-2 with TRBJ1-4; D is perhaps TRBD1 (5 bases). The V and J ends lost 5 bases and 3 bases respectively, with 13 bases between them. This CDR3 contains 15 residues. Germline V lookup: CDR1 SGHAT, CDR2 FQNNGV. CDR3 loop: CASSLGGIANEKLFF. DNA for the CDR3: TGTGCCAGCAGCCTCGGGGGTATCGCTAATGAAAAACTGTTTTTT.

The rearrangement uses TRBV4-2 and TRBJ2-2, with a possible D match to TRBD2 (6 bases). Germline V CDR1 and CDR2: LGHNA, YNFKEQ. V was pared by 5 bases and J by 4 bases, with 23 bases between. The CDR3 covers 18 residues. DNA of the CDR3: TGTGCCAGCAGCAAAGGTGCGGGGTTTGGTGAGAGCACCGGGGAGCTGTTTTTT. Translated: CASSKGAGFGESTGELFF.

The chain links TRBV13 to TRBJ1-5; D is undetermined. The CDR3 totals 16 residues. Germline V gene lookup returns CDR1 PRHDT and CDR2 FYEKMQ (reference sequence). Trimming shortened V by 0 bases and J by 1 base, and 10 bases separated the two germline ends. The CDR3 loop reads CASSLGWSASNQPQHF. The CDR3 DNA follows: TGTGCCAGCAGCTTAGGGTGGTCAGCGAGCAATCAGCCCCAGCATTTT. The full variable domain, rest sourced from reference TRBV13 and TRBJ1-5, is AAGVIQSPRHLIKEKRETATLKCYPIPRHDTVYWYQQGPGQDPQFLISFYEKMQSDKGSIPDRFSAQQFSDYHSELNMSSLELGDSALYFCASSLGWSASNQPQHFGDGTRLSIL.

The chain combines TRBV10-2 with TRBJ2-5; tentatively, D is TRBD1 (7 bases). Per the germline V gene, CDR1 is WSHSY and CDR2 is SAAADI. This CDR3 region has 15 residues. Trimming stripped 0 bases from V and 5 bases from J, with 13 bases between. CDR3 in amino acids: CASSESGRGRETQYF. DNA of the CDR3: TGCGCCAGCAGTGAGTCCGGCAGGGGGAGGGAGACCCAGTACTTC.

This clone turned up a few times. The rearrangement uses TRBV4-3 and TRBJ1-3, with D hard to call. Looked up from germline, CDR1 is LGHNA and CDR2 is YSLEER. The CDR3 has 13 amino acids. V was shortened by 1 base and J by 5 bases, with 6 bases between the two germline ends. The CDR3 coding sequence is TGCGCCAGCAGCCAAGTCCTTAGAAACACCATATATTTT. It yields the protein CASSQVLRNTIYF.

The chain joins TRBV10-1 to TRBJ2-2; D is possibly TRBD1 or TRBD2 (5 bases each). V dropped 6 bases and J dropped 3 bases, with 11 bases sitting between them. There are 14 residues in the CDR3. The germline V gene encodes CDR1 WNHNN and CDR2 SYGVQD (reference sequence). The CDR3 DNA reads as TGCGCCAGCAGAGTGGGACCGTACACCGGGGAGCTGTTTTTT. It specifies CASRVGPYTGELFF.

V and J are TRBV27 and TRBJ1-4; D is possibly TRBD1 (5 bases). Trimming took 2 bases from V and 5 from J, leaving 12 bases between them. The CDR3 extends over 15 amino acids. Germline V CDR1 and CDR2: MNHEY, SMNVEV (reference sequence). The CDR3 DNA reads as TGTGCCAGCAGTTTAAGGGGACGGGGGAATGAAAAACTGTTTTTT. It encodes CASSLRGRGNEKLFF.

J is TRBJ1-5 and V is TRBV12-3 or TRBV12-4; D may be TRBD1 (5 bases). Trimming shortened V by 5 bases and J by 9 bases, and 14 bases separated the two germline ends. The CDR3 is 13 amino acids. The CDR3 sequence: CASSPGPSGPQHF. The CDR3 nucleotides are TGTGCCAGCAGTCCGGGACCTTCGGGGCCCCAGCATTTT.

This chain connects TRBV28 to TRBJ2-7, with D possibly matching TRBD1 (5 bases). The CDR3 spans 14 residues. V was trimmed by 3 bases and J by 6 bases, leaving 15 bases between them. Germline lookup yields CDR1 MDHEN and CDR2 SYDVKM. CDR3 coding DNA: TGTGCCAGCAGTTTGGGTATCAGGGTTGCCGAGCAGTACTTC. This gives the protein CASSLGIRVAEQYF.

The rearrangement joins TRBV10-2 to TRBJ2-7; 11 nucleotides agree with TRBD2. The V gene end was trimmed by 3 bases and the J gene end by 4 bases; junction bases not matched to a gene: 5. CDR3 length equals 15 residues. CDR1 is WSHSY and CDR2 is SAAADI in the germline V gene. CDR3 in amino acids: CASSETSGRTYEQYF. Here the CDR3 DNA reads TGCGCCAGCAGTGAAACTAGCGGGAGAACGTACGAGCAGTACTTC.

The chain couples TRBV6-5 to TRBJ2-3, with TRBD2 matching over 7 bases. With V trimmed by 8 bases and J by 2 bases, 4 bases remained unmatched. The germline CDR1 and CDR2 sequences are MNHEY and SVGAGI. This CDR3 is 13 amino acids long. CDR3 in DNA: TGTGCCAGCCCCGGGAGGTTCACAGATACGCAGTATTTT. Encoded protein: CASPGRFTDTQYF.

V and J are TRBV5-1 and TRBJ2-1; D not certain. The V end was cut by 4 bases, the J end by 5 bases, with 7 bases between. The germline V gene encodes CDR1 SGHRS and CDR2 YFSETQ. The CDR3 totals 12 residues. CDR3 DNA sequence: TGCGCCAGCAGCCTCTCGAACAATGAGCAGTTCTTC. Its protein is CASSLSNNEQFF. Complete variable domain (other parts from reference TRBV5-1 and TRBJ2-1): KAGVTQTPRYLIKTRGQQVTLSCSPISGHRSVSWYQQTPGQGLQFLFEYFSETQRNKGNFPGRFSGRQFSNSRSEMNVSTLELGDSALYLCASSLSNNEQFFGPGTRLTVL.

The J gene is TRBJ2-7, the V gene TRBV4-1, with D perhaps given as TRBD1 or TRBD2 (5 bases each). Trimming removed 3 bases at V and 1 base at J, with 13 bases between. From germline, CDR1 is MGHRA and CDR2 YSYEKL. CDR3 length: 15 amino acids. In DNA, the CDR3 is TGCGCCAGCAGCCAGGAGGACATTAGTTCCTACGAGCAGTACTTC. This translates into CASSQEDISSYEQYF.

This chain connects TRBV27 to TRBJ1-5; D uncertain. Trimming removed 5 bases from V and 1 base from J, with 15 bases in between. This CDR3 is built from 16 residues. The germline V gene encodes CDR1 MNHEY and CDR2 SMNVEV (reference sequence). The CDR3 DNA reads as TGTGCCAGCAGTCCACTAATGGGAAGCAGCAATCAGCCCCAGCATTTT. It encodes CASSPLMGSSNQPQHF.

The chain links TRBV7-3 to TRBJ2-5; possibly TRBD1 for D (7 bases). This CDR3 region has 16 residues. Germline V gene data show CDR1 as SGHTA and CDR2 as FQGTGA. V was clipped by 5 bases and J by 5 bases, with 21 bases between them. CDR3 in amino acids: CASSRGTDGTRETQYF. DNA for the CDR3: TGTGCCAGCAGCCGGGGGACAGACGGCACCAGGGAGACCCAGTACTTC.